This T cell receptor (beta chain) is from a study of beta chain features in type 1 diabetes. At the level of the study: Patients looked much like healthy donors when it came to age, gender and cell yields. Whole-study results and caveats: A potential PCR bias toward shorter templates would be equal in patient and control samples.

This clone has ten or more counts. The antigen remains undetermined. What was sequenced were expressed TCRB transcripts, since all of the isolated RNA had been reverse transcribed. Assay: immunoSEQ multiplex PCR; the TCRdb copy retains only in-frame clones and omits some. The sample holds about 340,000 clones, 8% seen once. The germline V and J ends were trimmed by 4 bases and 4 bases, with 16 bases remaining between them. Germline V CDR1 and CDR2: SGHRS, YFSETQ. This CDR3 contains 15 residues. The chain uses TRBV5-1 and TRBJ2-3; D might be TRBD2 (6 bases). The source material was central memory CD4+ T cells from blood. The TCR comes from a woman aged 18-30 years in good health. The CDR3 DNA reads TGCGCCAGCAGCGGAGGGGTTCGATCATCAGATACGCAGTATTTT. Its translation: CASSGGVRSSDTQYF. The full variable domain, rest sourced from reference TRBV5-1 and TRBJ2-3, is KAGVTQTPRYLIKTRGQQVTLSCSPISGHRSVSWYQQTPGQGLQFLFEYFSETQRNKGNFPGRFSGRQFSNSRSEMNVSTLELGDSALYLCASSGGVRSSDTQYFGPGTRLTVL.